Shown below are 28 T cell receptor beta chains from a single sample sequenced in a study of blood T cell repertoires in COVID-19. Assay: immunoSEQ multiplex PCR; the TCRdb copy retains only in-frame clones and omits some. The data hold some 140,000 clones, with about 86% observed a single time. The source material was PBMCs or T cells enriched from blood (not recorded which). These receptors all stem from a middle-aged man with acute COVID-19.

V and J are TRBV19 and TRBJ1-5; D is perhaps TRBD1 (6 bases). There are 16 residues in the CDR3. Germline lookup yields CDR1 LNHDA and CDR2 SQIVND (reference sequence). The V end lost 7 bases, the J end lost 0 bases, and 16 bases lay between the germline ends. CDR3 protein: CASTLAGGYSNQPQHF. In DNA, the CDR3 is TGTGCCAGTACCCTCGCGGGGGGCTATAGCAATCAGCCCCAGCATTTT.

The gene calls are TRBV18 and TRBJ2-1; 7 nucleotides match TRBD1. This CDR3 comprises 13 residues. Trimming at V came to 3 bases and at J to 4 bases, leaving 0 bases not matched to a gene. Germline CDR1 reads KGHSH; CDR2 reads LQKENI. The CDR3 is CASSPDRYNEQFF. DNA for the CDR3: TGTGCCAGCTCACCGGACAGGTACAATGAGCAGTTCTTC.

The V call is TRBV15, the J call TRBJ2-3, with TRBD2 matching over 12 bases. J lost 4 bases, V lost 1 base, and 3 bases had no gene match. The CDR3 is 16 residues long. Germline CDR1 reads LNHNV; CDR2 reads YYDKDF (reference sequence). The CDR3 region is CATSRATSGGSDTQYF. In nucleotides, the CDR3 is TGTGCCACCAGCAGAGCTACTAGCGGGGGGTCAGATACGCAGTATTTT.

The CDR3: CASSLGGTGGEAFF. The CDR3 nucleotides read TGTGCCAGCAGCTTAGGAGGGACAGGGGGTGAAGCTTTCTTT. The chain uses TRBV7-3 and TRBJ1-1; 11 bases line up with TRBD1. The CDR3 loop spans 14 amino acids. V was pared by 2 bases and J by 7 bases, with 3 bases of the junction left unmatched. Germline lookup yields CDR1 SGHTA and CDR2 FQGTGA.

This chain joins TRBV12-3 or TRBV12-4 and TRBJ1-4, with 10 bases fitting TRBD1. The CDR3 runs 12 residues. V trimming: 5 bases; J trimming: 14 bases; junction bases outside the gene matches: 5. The chain's CDR3 is CASSPRGQGLFF. CDR3 nucleotides: TGTGCCAGCAGTCCCAGGGGACAGGGGCTGTTTTTT.

The chain carries TRBV10-3 and TRBJ2-3, with TRBD1 matching over 12 bases. CDR1 is ENHRY, CDR2 SYGVKD, per germline. This CDR3 is built from 15 residues. Losses at the gene ends were 9 bases for V and 3 bases for J; bases not matched to a gene: 7. CDR3 nucleotides: TGTGCCATGGGAGGGACAGGGGGCCTGACAGATACGCAGTATTTT. Protein sequence: CAMGGTGGLTDTQYF.

V gene TRBV7-8 combines with J gene TRBJ2-1, with 10 bases matching TRBD1. The CDR3 totals 15 residues. V lost 1 base and J lost 4; bases outside the gene matches: 1. Germline V gene data show CDR1 as SGHVS and CDR2 as FQNEAQ. In DNA, the CDR3 is TGTGCCAGCAGCTTAGAGGGACAGGGGTACAATGAGCAGTTCTTC. Translation gives CASSLEGQGYNEQFF.

V usage is TRBV6-5 and J usage is TRBJ1-6, with D perhaps matching TRBD1 (5 bases). Trimming shortened V by 7 bases and J by 10 bases, and 11 bases separated the two germline ends. Germline lookup yields CDR1 MNHEY and CDR2 SVGAGI. The CDR3 is 12 amino acids. CDR3 in amino acids: CASKARGSPLHF. Here the CDR3 DNA reads TGTGCCAGCAAGGCCCGGGGGTCACCCCTCCACTTT.

The rearrangement uses TRBV4-2 and TRBJ2-3; no clear D. CDR1 and CDR2 (germline): LGHNA, YNFKEQ. The CDR3 extends over 15 amino acids. V shed 1 base and J shed 5 bases, with 13 bases lying between them. Written as DNA, the CDR3 is TGTGCCAGCAGCCAAGGGGCCCCGCAAAGAGATACGCAGTATTTT. Its protein is CASSQGAPQRDTQYF.

CDR3 bases: TGTGCCTGGATGGCCGGGACAGTCGACGAGCAGTACTTC. Amino acid sequence: CAWMAGTVDEQYF. The rearrangement links TRBV30 to TRBJ2-7; 7 bases fit TRBD1. V lost 4 bases, J lost 5 bases, and 8 bases stayed unmatched. CDR3 length: 13 amino acids. Germline V gene sequence: CDR1 GTSNPN, CDR2 SVGIG (reference sequence).

The CDR3 reads CASSQDSSSYGQGDYGYTF. CDR3 DNA sequence: TGTGCCAGCAGCCAAGATTCATCCTCGTATGGACAGGGCGACTATGGCTACACCTTC. The chain employs TRBV14 and TRBJ1-2; 8 bases agree with TRBD1. The germline gives CDR1 SGHDN, CDR2 FVKESK. The CDR3 loop spans 19 amino acids. V was clipped by 0 bases and J by 3 bases; unmatched bases: 15.

The chain links TRBV2 to TRBJ2-1, with 7 bases aligning to TRBD2. CDR1 and CDR2 from the germline V gene are SNHLY and FYNNEI. V was pared by 7 bases and J by 6 bases, with 9 bases of the junction left unmatched. The CDR3 runs to 14 residues. CDR3 nucleotide sequence: TGTGCCAGCATCGAGCAGGCTAGCGGCAATGAGCAGTTCTTC. Protein: CASIEQASGNEQFF.

The V gene is TRBV5-5, the J gene TRBJ2-1; a weak D match, TRBD1 (6 bases). Deletions cut 2 bases from V and 4 bases from J, with 10 bases between. Germline V CDR1 and CDR2: SGHKS, YYEKEE (reference sequence). The CDR3 has 14 residues. As DNA, the CDR3 is TGTGCCAGCAGCTTCCGGGACACTTACAATGAGCAGTTCTTC. Encoded protein: CASSFRDTYNEQFF.

The chain has TRBV5-1 and TRBJ1-6; 9 bases match TRBD1. The germline V gene has CDR1 SGHRS and CDR2 YFSETQ. There are 14 residues in the CDR3. Trimming removed 8 bases from V and 9 bases from J; junction bases left unmatched: 9. The CDR3 DNA reads TGCGCCAGTACTCCGGGACAGGGAAGTTCACCCCTCCACTTT. This gives the protein CASTPGQGSSPLHF.

The chain joins TRBV29-1 to TRBJ1-6, with TRBD1 matching 7 bases. The germline gives CDR1 SQVTM, CDR2 ANQGSEA. CDR3 length: 13 residues. J lost 4 bases, V lost 4 bases, and 1 base had no gene match. Here the CDR3 reads CSVGQGYNSPLHF. The CDR3 DNA sequence: TGCAGCGTTGGACAGGGTTATAATTCACCCCTCCACTTT. Full variable domain (rest looked up from reference TRBV29-1 and TRBJ1-6): SAVISQKPSRDICQRGTSLTIQCQVDSQVTMMFWYRQQPGQSLTLIATANQGSEATYESGFVIDKFPISRPNLTFSTLTVSNMSPEDSSIYLCSVGQGYNSPLHFGNGTRLTVT.

Here the CDR3 reads CASRQGPNYGYTF. CDR3 nucleotides: TGTGCCAGCAGACAGGGCCCTAACTATGGCTACACCTTC. The chain uses TRBV12-3 or TRBV12-4 and TRBJ1-2, with D possibly matching TRBD1 (6 bases). The CDR3 spans 13 residues. V was cut by 6 bases and J by 0 bases, with 8 bases left in between.

The rearrangement joins TRBV18 to TRBJ2-1, with TRBD1 matching 9 bases. After removal of 5 bases from V and 0 bases from J, the junction contained 2 bases not matched to a gene. The CDR3 covers 15 residues. CDR1 and CDR2 (germline): KGHSH, LQKENI. As DNA, the CDR3 is TGTGCCAGCTCAACGGGACAGGGCTCCTACAATGAGCAGTTCTTC. This codes for CASSTGQGSYNEQFF.

The chain combines TRBV7-9 with TRBJ1-1; 9 nucleotides line up with TRBD1. The CDR3 is 18 amino acids. The J segment lost 0 bases and the V segment lost 0 bases, leaving 8 bases of the junction unmatched. CDR1 and CDR2 from the germline V gene are SEHNR and FQNEAQ (reference sequence). The DNA of the CDR3 is TGTGCCAGCAGCTTAGCGGCGGGACAGGGTATTATGAACACTGAAGCTTTCTTT. Its protein is CASSLAAGQGIMNTEAFF.

The CDR3 DNA reads as TGTGCCAGCAGTTTAAACGGGAGGGGGGAGACCCAGTACTTC. Its protein is CASSLNGRGETQYF. The chain carries TRBV27 and TRBJ2-5, with 8 bases identical to TRBD2. The V gene end was trimmed by 2 bases and the J gene end by 5 bases; junction bases not matched to a gene: 4. The length of the CDR3 is 14 residues. Per the germline V gene, CDR1 is MNHEY and CDR2 is SMNVEV (reference sequence).

The chain carries TRBV9 and TRBJ2-5, with 7 bases fitting TRBD2. This CDR3 is built from 15 residues. V lost 1 base and J lost 5; bases outside the gene matches: 8. The germline CDR1 and CDR2 sequences are SGDLS and YYNGEE. Here the CDR3 reads CASSVSGRAHETQYF. The CDR3 DNA follows: TGTGCCAGCAGCGTATCGGGGAGGGCCCATGAGACCCAGTACTTC.

The chain uses TRBV2 and TRBJ2-2; no definite D call. Germline-derived CDR1 and CDR2 are SNHLY and FYNNEI. The CDR3 covers 13 residues. V lost 4 bases and J 2 bases, leaving 5 bases between the germline ends. The CDR3 DNA follows: TGTGCCAGCAGTGTCCAAAACACCGGGGAGCTGTTTTTT. Its translation: CASSVQNTGELFF.

J is TRBJ1-5 and V is TRBV19, with 9 bases identical to TRBD1. V lost 5 bases, J lost 4 bases, and 15 bases stayed unmatched. This CDR3 contains 18 residues. Germline loops: CDR1 LNHDA, CDR2 SQIVND (reference sequence). CDR3 bases: TGTGCCAGTAGTCTTAGACAGGGGGGCCGAAGACTTAATCAGCCCCAGCATTTT. Its protein product is CASSLRQGGRRLNQPQHF.

This chain joins TRBV28 and TRBJ2-1; D unresolved. The CDR3 spans 15 residues. Trimming cost V 5 bases and J 5 bases, with 16 bases left between them. Per the germline V gene, CDR1 is MDHEN and CDR2 is SYDVKM. In DNA form, the CDR3 reads TGTGCCAGCAGTGAAATGGAGCCGGCCCACAATGAGCAGTTCTTC. Residues: CASSEMEPAHNEQFF.

This chain links TRBV6-5 with TRBJ1-2, with TRBD1 identical over 9 bases. The germline V gene encodes CDR1 MNHEY and CDR2 SVGAGI. The CDR3 totals 13 residues. V lost 11 bases and J lost 3; bases outside the gene matches: 7. CDR3 sequence (DNA): TGTGCCTCCTATACAGGGGGCGACTATGGCTACACCTTC. It translates to CASYTGGDYGYTF.

CDR3 residues: CASSSDRGLEKLFF. The CDR3 DNA reads as TGTGCCAGCAGCTCGGACAGGGGGCTAGAAAAACTGTTTTTT. The gene calls are TRBV7-9 and TRBJ1-4; TRBD1 matches at 11 bases. The germline gives CDR1 SEHNR, CDR2 FQNEAQ (reference sequence). V lost 4 bases, J lost 8 bases, and 3 bases stayed unmatched. This CDR3 region has 14 residues.

The chain employs TRBV6-2 or TRBV6-3 and TRBJ1-1; 8 nucleotides agree with TRBD1. Germline CDR1 and CDR2: MNHEY and SVGEGT. The V and J ends lost 4 bases and 5 bases, in that order; junction bases with no gene match: 12. This CDR3 has 16 amino acids. The CDR3 reads CASSSGQGLFRTEAFF. CDR3 nucleotide sequence: TGTGCCAGCAGTTCTGGACAGGGATTGTTTCGGACTGAAGCTTTCTTT.

This clone was seen a few times. The chain uses TRBV10-3 and TRBJ1-1; weak D call: TRBD1 (6 bases). Trimming took 0 bases from V and 2 from J, leaving 10 bases between them. The length of the CDR3 is 15 residues. CDR1 and CDR2 (germline): ENHRY, SYGVKD. The CDR3 bases are TGTGCCATCAGTGAGTCTCCAGGGACAAACACTGAAGCTTTCTTT. It encodes CAISESPGTNTEAFF.

This clone was seen only once. The rearrangement joins TRBV21-1 to TRBJ1-1. TRBV21-1 is an annotated pseudogene. The CDR3 extends over 17 amino acids. CDR3 nucleotide sequence: TGTGCCAGCAGCAAAAAGAGCGTCTCGATGAATTACACTGAAGCTTTCTTT. Protein sequence: CASSKKSVSMNYTEAFF.